This T cell receptor beta chain stems from a study of blood T cells in healthy people across ages. A sample-barcoded 5' primer and a J-beta primer mix were used in a second PCR of roughly 7 to 12 cycles. TCRdb re-called the 5' RACE reads through MiXCR, storing one row per CDR3 protein. This table holds about 800,000 distinct CDR3 sequences, roughly 64% found once. A single count supports this clonotype. The germline V and J ends were trimmed by 7 bases and 6 bases, with 13 bases remaining between them. This CDR3 is 13 amino acids long. The sequencing input was blood. The chain recombines TRBV12-3 or TRBV12-4 with TRBJ2-4; D might be TRBD1 or TRBD2, each matching 5 bases. The TCR comes from a young man in good health. Here the CDR3 DNA reads TGTGCCAGCACCCTGGGGGTAGGAAACATTCAGTACTTC. Protein product: CASTLGVGNIQYF.